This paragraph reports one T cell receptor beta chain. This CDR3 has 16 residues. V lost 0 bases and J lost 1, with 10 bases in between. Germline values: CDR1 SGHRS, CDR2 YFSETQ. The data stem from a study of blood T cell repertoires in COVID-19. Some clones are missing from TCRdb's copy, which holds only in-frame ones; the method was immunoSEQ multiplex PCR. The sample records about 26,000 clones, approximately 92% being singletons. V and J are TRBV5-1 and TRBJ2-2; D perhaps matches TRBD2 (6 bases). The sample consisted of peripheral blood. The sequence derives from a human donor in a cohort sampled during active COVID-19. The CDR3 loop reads CASSLVGRVNTGELFF. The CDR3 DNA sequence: TGCGCCAGCAGCTTGGTCGGGAGAGTGAACACCGGGGAGCTGTTTTTT.